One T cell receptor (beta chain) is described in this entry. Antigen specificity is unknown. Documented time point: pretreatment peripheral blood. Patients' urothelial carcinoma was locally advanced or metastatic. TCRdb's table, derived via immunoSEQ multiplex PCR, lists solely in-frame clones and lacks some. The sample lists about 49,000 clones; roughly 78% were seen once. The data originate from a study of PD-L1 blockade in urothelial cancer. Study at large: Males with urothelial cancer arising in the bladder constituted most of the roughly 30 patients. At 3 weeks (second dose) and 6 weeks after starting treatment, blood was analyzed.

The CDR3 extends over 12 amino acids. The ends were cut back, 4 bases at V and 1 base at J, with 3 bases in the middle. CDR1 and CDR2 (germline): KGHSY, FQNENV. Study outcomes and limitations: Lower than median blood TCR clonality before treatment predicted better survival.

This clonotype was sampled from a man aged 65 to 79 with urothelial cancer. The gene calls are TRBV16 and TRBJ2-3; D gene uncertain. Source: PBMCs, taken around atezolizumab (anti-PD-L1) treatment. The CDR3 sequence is CASSRGTDTQYF. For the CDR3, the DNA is TGTGCCAGCAGCCGAGGCACAGATACGCAGTATTTT.